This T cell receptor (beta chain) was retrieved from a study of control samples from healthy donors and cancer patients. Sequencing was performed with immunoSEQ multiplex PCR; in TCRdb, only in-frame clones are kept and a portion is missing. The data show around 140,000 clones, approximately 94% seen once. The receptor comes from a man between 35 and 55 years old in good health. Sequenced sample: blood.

CDR3 residues: CASSTPGQGAGEQYF. The CDR3 DNA reads TGTGCCAGCAGTACCCCGGGACAGGGGGCGGGGGAGCAGTACTTC. The chain joins TRBV6-5 to TRBJ2-7; 12 nucleotides agree with TRBD1. Losses at the gene ends were 5 bases for V and 7 bases for J; bases not matched to a gene: 9. From germline, CDR1 is MNHEY and CDR2 SVGAGI. This CDR3 contains 15 residues.